A selection of T cell receptor beta chains follows, all from one sample in a study of preoperative IRX-2 immunotherapy in early breast cancer. TCRdb keeps only in-frame clones here, not all; method: immunoSEQ multiplex PCR. The profile shows roughly 34,000 clones, around nine tenths of them singletons. Sequenced here: tumor tissue, sampled after IRX-2 immunotherapy. Every receptor here comes from a human donor with breast cancer. Both conserved end residues are part of each CDR3. A D gene is named only where the DNA matches it firmly. Expanded clones are given a class, and other clones once, few, many or no size at all.

>TRBJ2-2|TRBV23-1|.|.
CASRILFAGSVENTGELFF
TGCGCCAGCAGGATTTTATTCGCCGGGAGCGTAGAGAACACCGGGGAGCTGTTTTTT
>TRBJ1-2|TRBV11-3|.|TRBD1
CASQQAGTARIYGYTF
TGTGCCAGCCAGCAGGCGGGGACAGCGAGAATCTATGGCTACACCTTC
>TRBJ1-3|TRBV14|once|TRBD1
CASSQGTGRSGNTIYF
TGTGCCAGCAGCCAAGGGACAGGGAGGAGTGGAAACACCATATATTTT
>TRBJ1-2|TRBV19|.|TRBD1
CASSSQDRGGYGYTF
TGTGCCAGTAGTTCACAAGACAGGGGAGGCTATGGCTACACCTTC
>TRBJ2-7|TRBV6-8|.|TRBD2
CASSYFAAGDHYEQYF
TGTGCCAGCAGTTACTTCGCGGCGGGAGACCACTACGAGCAGTACTTC
>TRBJ2-5|TRBV6-8|once|.
CASSYGDTGETQYF
TGTGCCAGCAGTTACGGGGACACGGGGGAGACCCAGTACTTC
>TRBJ1-1|TRBV11-3|.|.
CASSLLSGTESEAFF
TGTGCCAGCAGCTTATTGTCGGGCACGGAGTCTGAAGCTTTCTTT
>TRBJ2-2|TRBV29-1|.|TRBD1
CSAGQGATSTGELFF
TGCAGCGCTGGACAGGGAGCTACGTCCACCGGGGAGCTGTTTTTT
>TRBJ1-1|TRBV7-1|once|.
CASSLALRQEAEAFF
TGTGCCAGCAGCTTAGCGTTAAGACAGGAGGCTGAAGCTTTCTTT
>TRBJ1-1|TRBV23-1|.|.
CASSSIRRSEAFF
TGCGCCAGCAGCTCAATCAGGAGATCTGAAGCTTTCTTT
>TRBJ1-4|TRBV11-3|few|TRBD1
CASSRDRGGNEKLFF
TGTGCCAGCAGCCGGGACAGGGGCGGCAATGAAAAACTGTTTTTT
>TRBJ1-2|TRBV28|.|.
CASSLYRPEGYTF
TGTGCCAGCAGCCTCTACAGGCCTGAGGGCTACACCTTC
>TRBJ1-1|TRBV6-8|.|.
CASSYSILQSIDTEAFF
TGTGCCAGCAGTTACTCGATCTTACAGTCAATCGACACTGAAGCTTTCTTT
>TRBJ1-4|TRBV18|.|TRBD1
CASSPRSPGGSGEKLFF
TGTGCCAGCTCACCACGGTCCCCAGGGGGCTCAGGTGAAAAACTGTTTTTT
>TRBJ1-4|TRBV12-5|.|.
CASGLVPSGSREKLFF
TGTGCTAGTGGTTTGGTCCCGTCTGGAAGTCGTGAAAAACTGTTTTTT
>TRBJ1-1|TRBV6-8|.|TRBD1
CASRPDRGQEVF
TGTGCCAGCAGGCCGGACAGGGGCCAGGAAGTCTTT
>TRBJ1-1|TRBV30|.|TRBD1
CAFGTLWTGAEAFF
TGTGCCTTTGGAACTCTTTGGACAGGGGCAGAAGCTTTCTTT
>TRBJ1-4|TRBV11-3|few|.
CASSLGFLVSSFGKLFF
TGTGCCAGCAGCTTGGGCTTTCTGGTTTCAAGTTTCGGAAAACTGTTTTTT
>TRBJ2-5|TRBV11-3|once|TRBD2
CASSLAGGRETQYF
TGTGCCAGCAGCTTGGCGGGGGGGCGAGAGACCCAGTACTTC
>TRBJ1-2|TRBV6-8|.|TRBD1
CAMRDRNYGYTF
TGTGCCATGCGGGACAGAAACTATGGCTACACCTTC
>TRBJ1-2|TRBV7-7|.|.
CASSPQNRALGGYTF
TGTGCCAGCAGCCCCCAAAACAGGGCCCTAGGTGGCTACACCTTC
>TRBJ2-2|TRBV5-1|.|TRBD1
CASSRKLPGQGVLSNTGELFF
TGCGCCAGCAGCCGGAAATTGCCGGGACAGGGGGTTTTATCGAACACCGGGGAGCTGTTTTTT
>TRBJ2-2|TRBV6-8|.|TRBD1
CAINDRGYGELFF
TGTGCCATCAACGACAGGGGGTACGGGGAGCTGTTTTTT
>TRBJ1-1|TRBV14|.|.
CASSPMGTEAFF
TGTGCCAGCAGCCCCATGGGCACTGAAGCTTTCTTT
>TRBJ1-2|TRBV28|.|TRBD1
CASSTPGTGDRYGYTF
TGTGCCAGCAGCACCCCCGGGACAGGGGACCGCTATGGCTACACCTTC